The 24 T cell receptor beta chains given below trace back to one sample, sequenced in a study of HIV-infected patients and healthy controls. The repertoire came from unfractionated whole blood and reflected all unsorted peripheral T cells. Reverse transcription used around 500 ng RNA and constant-region primers for alpha and beta. Using multiplexing indices, alpha and beta chain libraries were generated apart by chain-specific third strand synthesis. TCRdb re-analysed the 5' RACE reads in MiXCR, keeping a single row per CDR3 protein. The data show more than 15,000 distinct CDR3 sequences, approximately 9.1% seen once. Input material: blood. These receptors were obtained from an adult in good health.

Many counts were recorded for this clonotype. The chain employs TRBV11-2 and TRBJ2-1; tentatively, D is TRBD1 (6 bases). Germline V lookup: CDR1 SGHAT, CDR2 FQNNGV. This CDR3 has 17 amino acids. The ends were cut back, 3 bases at V and 1 base at J, with 16 bases in the middle. CDR3 sequence reads: CASSFVYRAGSYNEQFF. DNA of the CDR3: TGTGCCAGCAGCTTCGTGTACAGGGCGGGTTCCTACAATGAGCAGTTCTTC.

The chain couples TRBV18 to TRBJ2-5, with 7 bases that match TRBD1. The CDR3 length is 15 residues. The germline V gene has CDR1 KGHSH and CDR2 LQKENI. With V trimmed by 3 bases and J by 0 bases, 4 bases remained unmatched. This CDR3 is CASSPPGQYQETQYF. The DNA for the CDR3 is TGTGCCAGCTCACCGCCGGGACAGTACCAAGAGACCCAGTACTTC.

This clonotype has a count of ten or more. The chain carries TRBV12-3 or TRBV12-4 and TRBJ2-7; tentative D call: TRBD2 (5 bases). This CDR3 comprises 13 residues. V dropped 4 bases and J dropped 6 bases, with 13 bases sitting between them. As DNA, the CDR3 is TGTGCCAGCAGTTCAGGAGGCCTTTTCGAGCAGTACTTC. Protein product: CASSSGGLFEQYF.

The gene calls are TRBV29-1 and TRBJ2-3, with TRBD2 identical over 7 bases. Germline trimming cut 4 bases from V and 6 bases from J; bases unmatched to any gene: 4. CDR1 SQVTM and CDR2 ANQGSEA come from the germline V gene. The CDR3 length is 12 residues. CDR3 loop: CSVGVAGDTQYF. The DNA of the CDR3 is TGCAGCGTTGGAGTAGCGGGCGATACGCAGTATTTT.

In its sample, this clonotype was seen many times. The chain uses TRBV29-1 and TRBJ2-7, with a possible D match to TRBD1 (5 bases). CDR3 length equals 11 residues. Germline loops: CDR1 SQVTM, CDR2 ANQGSEA. The V gene lost 2 bases and the J gene lost 5 bases, with 7 bases spanning the gap. The CDR3 protein is CSVEQGDEQYF. The CDR3 DNA is TGCAGCGTTGAACAGGGTGACGAGCAGTACTTC.

In its sample, this clonotype is medium-sized. V is TRBV19 and J is TRBJ2-1; D is possibly TRBD2 (5 bases). In germline, CDR1 is LNHDA, CDR2 SQIVND (reference sequence). Trimming cost V 4 bases and J 0 bases, with 10 bases left between them. This CDR3 has 15 amino acids. The CDR3 sequence is CASSSGSTSYNEQFF. The DNA for the CDR3 is TGTGCCAGTAGTAGCGGGTCGACCTCCTACAATGAGCAGTTCTTC. The full variable domain, its missing parts supplied by reference TRBV19 and TRBJ2-1, is DGGITQSPKYLFRKEGQNVTLSCEQNLNHDAMYWYRQDPGQGLRLIYYSQIVNDFQKGDIAEGYSVSREKKESFPLTVTSAQKNPTAFYLCASSSGSTSYNEQFFGPGTRLTVL.

In this sample, this clonotype is medium-sized. This sequence joins TRBV18 and TRBJ1-5; D not certain. The V gene lost 2 bases and the J gene lost 0 bases, with 17 bases spanning the gap. Germline V gene sequence: CDR1 KGHSH, CDR2 LQKENI. The CDR3 sequence is 18 residues long. The CDR3 sequence is CASSPKRQDVNSNQPQHF. The CDR3 nucleotides are TGTGCCAGCTCACCAAAAAGGCAGGATGTGAATAGCAATCAGCCCCAGCATTTT.

The chain has TRBV5-5 and TRBJ1-1; perhaps TRBD1 as D (5 bases). This CDR3 has 15 amino acids. Looked up from germline, CDR1 is SGHKS and CDR2 is YYEKEE (reference sequence). The V gene lost 1 base and the J gene lost 6 bases, with 16 bases spanning the gap. The CDR3, as DNA: TGTGCCAGCAGCTTGTTGGACCAGGGTAGGCCTGAAGCTTTCTTT. Translation gives CASSLLDQGRPEAFF.

By its share, this clonotype is medium-sized. The V and J genes are TRBV28 and TRBJ2-4, with D possibly being TRBD1 (6 bases). The CDR3 extends over 13 amino acids. Trimming stripped 10 bases from V and 1 base from J, with 11 bases between. Germline-derived CDR1 and CDR2 are MDHEN and SYDVKM. CDR3 protein: CATYTGAKNIQYF. CDR3 DNA sequence: TGTGCCACCTACACAGGGGCCAAAAACATTCAGTACTTC.

Ten or more counts support this clonotype. The rearrangement joins TRBV4-2 to TRBJ1-2; D unresolved. The CDR3 totals 13 residues. V was trimmed by 4 bases and J by 8 bases, leaving 14 bases between them. Germline-derived CDR1 and CDR2 are LGHNA and YNFKEQ. In nucleotides, the CDR3 is TGTGCCAGCAGCCTGCGTCTCCTAGAAGGCTACACCTTC. Amino acid sequence: CASSLRLLEGYTF.

This clonotype came up many times. The V and J genes are TRBV5-5 and TRBJ1-1; 7 positions match TRBD1. Germline CDR1 reads SGHKS; CDR2 reads YYEKEE (reference sequence). The CDR3 sequence is 14 residues long. The V and J ends lost 0 bases and 7 bases, in that order; junction bases with no gene match: 6. DNA of the CDR3: TGTGCCAGCAGCTTGGAGGGGACAGAGATTGAAGCTTTCTTT. Its protein product is CASSLEGTEIEAFF.

The chain recombines TRBV19 with TRBJ2-1; the D gene could be TRBD1 or TRBD2 (5 bases each). The V gene lost 6 bases and the J gene lost 0 bases, with 12 bases spanning the gap. Germline-derived CDR1 and CDR2 are LNHDA and SQIVND (reference sequence). The CDR3 contains 15 residues. The DNA of the CDR3 is TGTGCCAGTAGCTCGGGACCCAGCTCCTACAATGAGCAGTTCTTC. It is translated as CASSSGPSSYNEQFF.

This clonotype was observed many times. The rearrangement uses TRBV20-1 and TRBJ2-7; D is uncertain. The germline V gene encodes CDR1 DFQATT and CDR2 SNEGSKA (reference sequence). This CDR3 comprises 10 residues. V gave up 7 bases and J gave up 5 bases, with 9 bases separating them. The CDR3 region is CSVLLDEQYF. Here the CDR3 DNA reads TGCAGTGTGTTGCTGGACGAGCAGTACTTC.

This clonotype has a count of ten or more. The chain carries TRBV15 and TRBJ1-5; 7 bases match TRBD1. This CDR3 has 14 amino acids. Germline V gene data show CDR1 as LNHNV and CDR2 as YYDKDF (reference sequence). The V segment lost 5 bases and the J segment 5 bases; nucleotides outside the gene matches: 6. The CDR3 DNA is TGTGCCACCAGCCCGACAGGGAAGGATCAGCCCCAGCATTTT. Its protein product is CATSPTGKDQPQHF.

This clonotype is medium-sized within its sample. The rearrangement uses TRBV11-2 and TRBJ2-1; the D is unclear. V was clipped by 5 bases and J by 8 bases, with 13 bases between them. The germline V gene encodes CDR1 SGHAT and CDR2 FQNNGV. This CDR3 region has 13 residues. In DNA, the CDR3 is TGTGCCAGCAGCCCCCGCTCGTACCATGAGCAGTTCTTC. Protein sequence: CASSPRSYHEQFF.

This clonotype is labeled medium-sized. This chain connects TRBV20-1 to TRBJ2-3; 9 bases are a match to TRBD2. Trimming cost V 4 bases and J 4 bases; bases outside gene matches: 6. The CDR3 runs 14 residues. Germline lookup yields CDR1 DFQATT and CDR2 SNEGSKA (reference sequence). Here the CDR3 DNA reads TGCAGTGCTACGGGACTAGCTGCGGCAGATACGCAGTATTTT. Its protein product is CSATGLAAADTQYF.

This clonotype was counted at least ten times. The CDR3 is CASSEPKREPTYEQYF. The CDR3 DNA reads TGTGCCAGCAGCGAACCAAAGCGGGAGCCAACCTACGAGCAGTACTTC. The gene calls are TRBV7-9 and TRBJ2-7, with 8 bases identical to TRBD2. CDR3 length: 16 amino acids. With V trimmed by 5 bases and J by 2 bases, 11 bases remained unmatched. Germline loops: CDR1 SEHNR, CDR2 FQNEAQ (reference sequence).

The genes are TRBV18 and TRBJ2-2, with D possibly called TRBD1 or TRBD2 (6 bases each). The CDR3 contains 13 residues. Deletions cut 2 bases from V and 11 bases from J, with 12 bases between. CDR1 is KGHSH, CDR2 LQKENI, per germline. CDR3: CASSPSRGRELFF. Here the CDR3 DNA reads TGTGCCAGCTCACCAAGCCGGGGGCGCGAGCTGTTTTTT.

This clonotype showed up many times. The chain combines TRBV20-1 with TRBJ2-2; 8 bases agree with TRBD2. Germline trimming cut 0 bases from V and 8 bases from J; bases unmatched to any gene: 14. This CDR3 has 17 residues. Per the germline V gene, CDR1 is DFQATT and CDR2 is SNEGSKA (reference sequence). CDR3 DNA sequence: TGCAGTGCTAGAGATACTGACGGGAGGGCCAAGGTGGGGGAGCTGTTTTTT. Its protein product is CSARDTDGRAKVGELFF.

This clonotype appeared many times. J is TRBJ2-3 and V is TRBV20-1; 10 positions agree with TRBD2. V trimming: 6 bases; J trimming: 2 bases; junction bases outside the gene matches: 14. The CDR3 extends over 17 amino acids. Germline V gives CDR1 DFQATT, CDR2 SNEGSKA (reference sequence). The CDR3 nucleotides read TGCAGTGCGTCGATCCCTAGCGGGAGTGGGGCCACAGATACGCAGTATTTT. Translated: CSASIPSGSGATDTQYF.

The chain is built from TRBV19 and TRBJ1-5, with a possible D match to TRBD1 (5 bases). Germline assignment: CDR1 LNHDA and CDR2 SQIVND (reference sequence). The CDR3 is made up of 16 amino acids. With 6 bases removed from V and 0 bases from J, the gap between germline ends came to 15 bases. CDR3 sequence (DNA): TGTGCCAGTAGCGCACCCACAGGTTTTAGCAATCAGCCCCAGCATTTT. This sequence encodes CASSAPTGFSNQPQHF.

This clonotype was detected a few times. The chain is built from TRBV28 and TRBJ2-1; TRBD2 matches at 8 bases. The ends lost 5 bases at V and 8 bases at J; junction bases unmatched: 5. CDR1 and CDR2 (germline): MDHEN, SYDVKM. The CDR3 has 13 amino acids. CDR3 protein: CASSQSGRDEQFF. As DNA, the CDR3 is TGTGCCAGCAGTCAAAGCGGGAGAGATGAGCAGTTCTTC.

This clonotype was recorded at least ten times. The chain joins TRBV2 to TRBJ2-5, with D perhaps matching TRBD2 (5 bases). The CDR3 is 13 amino acids. The ends were cut back, 6 bases at V and 6 bases at J, with 14 bases in the middle. From germline, CDR1 is SNHLY and CDR2 FYNNEI. The CDR3 is CASRDGVAKTQYF. The CDR3 DNA follows: TGTGCCAGCAGAGACGGGGTTGCAAAGACCCAGTACTTC.

The chain employs TRBV5-4 and TRBJ2-6; TRBD2 matches 12 bases. Per germline, CDR1 SGHNT and CDR2 YYREEE (reference sequence). The CDR3 consists of 24 residues. After removal of 3 bases from V and 0 bases from J, the junction contained 22 bases not matched to a gene. As DNA, the CDR3 is TGTGCCAGCAGCTCCGGACATCCGGGACTAGCGGGCGGTGCCGACTTCTCTGGGGCCAACGTCCTGACTTTC. This translates into CASSSGHPGLAGGADFSGANVLTF.